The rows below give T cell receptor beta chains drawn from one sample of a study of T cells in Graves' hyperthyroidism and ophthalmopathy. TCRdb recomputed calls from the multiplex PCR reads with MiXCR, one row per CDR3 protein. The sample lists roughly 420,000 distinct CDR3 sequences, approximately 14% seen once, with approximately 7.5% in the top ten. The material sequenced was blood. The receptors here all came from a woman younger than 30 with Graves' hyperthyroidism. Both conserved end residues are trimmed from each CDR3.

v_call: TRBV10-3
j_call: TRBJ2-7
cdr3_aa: AISGLGLAGSYEQY

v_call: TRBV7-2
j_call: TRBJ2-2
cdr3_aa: ARKTGLTGELF

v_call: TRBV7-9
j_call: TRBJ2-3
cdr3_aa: ASSLALGDTDTQY

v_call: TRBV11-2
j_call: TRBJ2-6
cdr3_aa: ASSRRDRALNFGANVLT

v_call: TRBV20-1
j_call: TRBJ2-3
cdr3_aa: SAPRRGDTDTQY

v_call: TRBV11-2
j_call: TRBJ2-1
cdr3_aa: ASSRASGGGGSSYNEQF

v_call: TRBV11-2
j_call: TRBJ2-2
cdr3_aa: ASSLVGGGGTGELF

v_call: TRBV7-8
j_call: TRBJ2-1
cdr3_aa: ASSLRLAGGHYNEQF

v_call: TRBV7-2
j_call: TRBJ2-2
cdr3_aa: ASSLYAGSNTGELF

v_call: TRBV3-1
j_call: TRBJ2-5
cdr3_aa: ASNQWGLAGGPETQY

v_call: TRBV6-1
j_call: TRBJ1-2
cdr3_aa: ASSPTPGQGGYGYT

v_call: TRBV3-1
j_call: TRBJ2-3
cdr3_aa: ASSQMSQRPAGMTDTQY

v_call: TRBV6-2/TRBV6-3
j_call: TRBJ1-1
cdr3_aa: ASRETVTNTEAF

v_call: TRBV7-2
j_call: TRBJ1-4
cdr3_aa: ASSLTGGFREKLF